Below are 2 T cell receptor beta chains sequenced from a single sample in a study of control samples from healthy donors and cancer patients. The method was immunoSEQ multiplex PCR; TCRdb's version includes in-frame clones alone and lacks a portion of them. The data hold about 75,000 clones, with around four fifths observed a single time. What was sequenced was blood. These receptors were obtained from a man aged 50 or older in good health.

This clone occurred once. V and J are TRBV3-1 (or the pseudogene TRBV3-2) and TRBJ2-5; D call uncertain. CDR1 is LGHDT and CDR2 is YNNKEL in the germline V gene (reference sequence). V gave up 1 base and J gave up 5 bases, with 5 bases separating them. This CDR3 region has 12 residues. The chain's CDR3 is CASSQAWETQYF. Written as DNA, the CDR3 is TGTGCCAGCAGCCAAGCATGGGAGACCCAGTACTTC.

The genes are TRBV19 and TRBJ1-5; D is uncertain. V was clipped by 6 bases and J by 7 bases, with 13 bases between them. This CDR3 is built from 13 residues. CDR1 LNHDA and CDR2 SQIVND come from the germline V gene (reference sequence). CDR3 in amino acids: CASSDVVAQPQHF. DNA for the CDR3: TGTGCCAGTAGCGACGTTGTCGCCCAGCCCCAGCATTTT. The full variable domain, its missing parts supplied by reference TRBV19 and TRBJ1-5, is DGGITQSPKYLFRKEGQNVTLSCEQNLNHDAMYWYRQDPGQGLRLIYYSQIVNDFQKGDIAEGYSVSREKKESFPLTVTSAQKNPTAFYLCASSDVVAQPQHFGDGTRLSIL.